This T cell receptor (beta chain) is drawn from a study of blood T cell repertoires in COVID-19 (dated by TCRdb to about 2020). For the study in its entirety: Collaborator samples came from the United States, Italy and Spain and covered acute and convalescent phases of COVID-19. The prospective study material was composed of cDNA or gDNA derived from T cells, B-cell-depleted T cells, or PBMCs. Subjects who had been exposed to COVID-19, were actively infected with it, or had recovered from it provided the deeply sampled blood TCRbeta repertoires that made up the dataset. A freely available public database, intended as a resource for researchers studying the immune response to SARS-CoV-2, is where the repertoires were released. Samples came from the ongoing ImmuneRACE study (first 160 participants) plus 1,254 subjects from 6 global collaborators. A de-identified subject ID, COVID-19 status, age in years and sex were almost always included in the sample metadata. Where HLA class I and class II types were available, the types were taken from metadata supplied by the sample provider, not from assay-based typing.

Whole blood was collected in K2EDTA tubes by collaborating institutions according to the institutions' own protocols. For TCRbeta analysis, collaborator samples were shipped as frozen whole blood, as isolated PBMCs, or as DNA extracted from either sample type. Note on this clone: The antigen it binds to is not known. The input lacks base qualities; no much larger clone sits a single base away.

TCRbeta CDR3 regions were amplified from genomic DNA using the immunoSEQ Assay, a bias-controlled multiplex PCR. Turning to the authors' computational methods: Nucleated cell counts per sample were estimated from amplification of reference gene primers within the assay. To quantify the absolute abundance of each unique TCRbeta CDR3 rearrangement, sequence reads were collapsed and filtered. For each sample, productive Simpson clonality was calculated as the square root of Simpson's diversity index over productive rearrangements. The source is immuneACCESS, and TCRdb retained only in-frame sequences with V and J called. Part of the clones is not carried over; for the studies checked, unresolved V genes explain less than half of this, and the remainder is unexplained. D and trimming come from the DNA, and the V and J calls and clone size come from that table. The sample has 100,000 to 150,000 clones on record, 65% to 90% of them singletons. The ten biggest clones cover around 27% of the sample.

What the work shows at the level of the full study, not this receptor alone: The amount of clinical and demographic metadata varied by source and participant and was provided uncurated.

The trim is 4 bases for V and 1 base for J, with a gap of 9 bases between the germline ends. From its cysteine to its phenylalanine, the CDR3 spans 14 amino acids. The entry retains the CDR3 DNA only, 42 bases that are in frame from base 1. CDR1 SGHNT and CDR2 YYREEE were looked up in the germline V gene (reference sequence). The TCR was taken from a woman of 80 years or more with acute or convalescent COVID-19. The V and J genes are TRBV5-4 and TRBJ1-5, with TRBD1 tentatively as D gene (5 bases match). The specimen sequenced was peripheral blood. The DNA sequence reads TGTGCCAGCAGCGTATACAGGAGCAATCAGCCCCAGCATTTT. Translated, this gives CASSVYRSNQPQHF.